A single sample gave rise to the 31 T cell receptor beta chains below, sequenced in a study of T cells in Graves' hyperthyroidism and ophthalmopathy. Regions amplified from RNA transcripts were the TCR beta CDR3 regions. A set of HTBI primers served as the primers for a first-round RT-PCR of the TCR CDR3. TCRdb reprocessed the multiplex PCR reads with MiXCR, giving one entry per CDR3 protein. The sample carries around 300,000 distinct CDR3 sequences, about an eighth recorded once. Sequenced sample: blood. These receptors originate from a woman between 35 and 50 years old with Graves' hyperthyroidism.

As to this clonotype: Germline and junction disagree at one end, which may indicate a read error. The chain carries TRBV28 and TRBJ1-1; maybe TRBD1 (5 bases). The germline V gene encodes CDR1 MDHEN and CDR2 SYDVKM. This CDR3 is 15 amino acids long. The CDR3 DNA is TGTGGCAGCAGTTCCGGGGACCGGGAGAACACTGAGGCTTTCTTT. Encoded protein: CGSSSGDRENTEAFF.

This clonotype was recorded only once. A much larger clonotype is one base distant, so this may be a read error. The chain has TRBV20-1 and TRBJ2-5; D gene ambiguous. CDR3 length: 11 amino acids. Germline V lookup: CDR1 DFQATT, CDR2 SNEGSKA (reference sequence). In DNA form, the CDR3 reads TGCAATGCTAGACACCAAGAGACCCAGTACTTC. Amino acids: CNARHQETQYF.

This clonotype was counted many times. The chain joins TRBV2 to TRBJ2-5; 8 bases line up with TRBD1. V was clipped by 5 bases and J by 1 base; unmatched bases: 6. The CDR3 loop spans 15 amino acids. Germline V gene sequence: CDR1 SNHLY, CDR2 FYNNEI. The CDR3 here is CASSLDRVGQETQYF. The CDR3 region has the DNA TGTGCCAGCAGTCTGGACAGGGTTGGCCAAGAGACCCAGTACTTC.

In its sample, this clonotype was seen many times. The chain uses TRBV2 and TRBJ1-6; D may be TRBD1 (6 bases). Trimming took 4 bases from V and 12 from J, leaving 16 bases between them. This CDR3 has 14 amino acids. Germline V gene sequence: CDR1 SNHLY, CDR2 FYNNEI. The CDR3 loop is CASSGARDTIPLHF. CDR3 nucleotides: TGTGCCAGCAGTGGAGCCCGGGACACTATACCCCTCCACTTT.

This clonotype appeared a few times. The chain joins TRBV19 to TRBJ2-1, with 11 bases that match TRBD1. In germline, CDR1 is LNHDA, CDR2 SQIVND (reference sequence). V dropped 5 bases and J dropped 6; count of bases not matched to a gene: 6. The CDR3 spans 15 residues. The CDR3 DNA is TGTGCCAGTAGTTTAACCGGGACAGGGGGCAATGAGCAGTTCTTC. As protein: CASSLTGTGGNEQFF.

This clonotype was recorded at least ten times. The CDR3 DNA reads as TGTGCCAGCAGCTTGGGGACTAGCGGGAATGGTGAGCAGTTCTTC. This sequence encodes CASSLGTSGNGEQFF. The V and J genes are TRBV11-1 and TRBJ2-1; 13 bases are shared with TRBD2. This CDR3 has 15 amino acids. Trimming removed 3 bases from V and 9 bases from J; junction bases left unmatched: 5. Per germline, CDR1 SGHAT and CDR2 FQDESV (reference sequence).

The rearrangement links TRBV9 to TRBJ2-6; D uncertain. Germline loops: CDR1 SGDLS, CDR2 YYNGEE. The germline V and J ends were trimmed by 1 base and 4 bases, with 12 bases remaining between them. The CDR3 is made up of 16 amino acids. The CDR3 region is CASSVKGTAGANVLTF. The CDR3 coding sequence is TGTGCCAGCAGCGTAAAAGGAACGGCCGGGGCCAACGTCCTGACTTTC. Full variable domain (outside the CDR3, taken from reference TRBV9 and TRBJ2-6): DSGVTQTPKHLITATGQRVTLRCSPRSGDLSVYWYQQSLDQGLQFLIQYYNGEERAKGNILERFSAQQFPDLHSELNLSSLELGDSALYFCASSVKGTAGANVLTFGAGSRLTVL.

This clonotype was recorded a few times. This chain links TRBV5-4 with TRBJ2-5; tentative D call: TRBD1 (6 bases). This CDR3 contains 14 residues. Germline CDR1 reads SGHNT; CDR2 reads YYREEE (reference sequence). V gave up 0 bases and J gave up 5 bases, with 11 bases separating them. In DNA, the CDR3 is TGTGCCAGCAGCTTGGGGGTAGGGGGTGAGACCCAGTACTTC. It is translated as CASSLGVGGETQYF.

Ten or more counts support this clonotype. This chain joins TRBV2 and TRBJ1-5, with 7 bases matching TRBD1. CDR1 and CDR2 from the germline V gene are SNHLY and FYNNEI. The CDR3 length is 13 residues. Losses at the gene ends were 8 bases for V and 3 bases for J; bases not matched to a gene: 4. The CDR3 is CASRGTANQPQHF. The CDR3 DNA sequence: TGTGCCAGCCGGGGGACAGCCAATCAGCCCCAGCATTTT.

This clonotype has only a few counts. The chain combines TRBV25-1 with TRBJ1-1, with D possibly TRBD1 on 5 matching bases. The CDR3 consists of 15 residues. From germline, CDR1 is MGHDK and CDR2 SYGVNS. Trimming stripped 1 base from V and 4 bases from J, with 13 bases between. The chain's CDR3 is CASSESGDVGTEAFF. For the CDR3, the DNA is TGTGCCAGCAGTGAATCTGGGGACGTCGGCACTGAAGCTTTCTTT.

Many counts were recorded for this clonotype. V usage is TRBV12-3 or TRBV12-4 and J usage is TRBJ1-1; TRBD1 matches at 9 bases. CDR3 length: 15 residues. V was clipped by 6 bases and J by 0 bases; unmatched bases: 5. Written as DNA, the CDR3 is TGTGCCAGCAGGAAAGACAGGGGGATGAACACTGAAGCTTTCTTT. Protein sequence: CASRKDRGMNTEAFF.

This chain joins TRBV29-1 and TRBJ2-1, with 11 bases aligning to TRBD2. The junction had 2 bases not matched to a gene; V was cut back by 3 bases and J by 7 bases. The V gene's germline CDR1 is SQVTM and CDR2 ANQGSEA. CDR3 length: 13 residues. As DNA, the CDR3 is TGCAGCGTTGAGGCTAGCGGGAGGAATGAGCAGTTCTTC. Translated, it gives CSVEASGRNEQFF.

CDR3: CAWSDPRGWNYGYTF. The CDR3 region has the DNA TGTGCCTGGAGCGATCCCAGGGGGTGGAACTATGGCTACACCTTC. The chain joins TRBV30 to TRBJ1-2; 7 bases line up with TRBD1. Germline V gene sequence: CDR1 GTSNPN, CDR2 SVGIG (reference sequence). Losses at the gene ends were 3 bases for V and 2 bases for J; bases not matched to a gene: 9. The CDR3 sequence is 15 residues long.

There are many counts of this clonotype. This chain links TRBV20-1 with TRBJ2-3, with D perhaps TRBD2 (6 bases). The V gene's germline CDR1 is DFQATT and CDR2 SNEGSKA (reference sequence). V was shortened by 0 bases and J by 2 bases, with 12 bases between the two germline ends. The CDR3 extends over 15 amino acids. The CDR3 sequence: CSARDGRGYTDTQYF. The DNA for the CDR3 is TGCAGTGCTAGAGACGGACGGGGGTACACAGATACGCAGTATTTT.

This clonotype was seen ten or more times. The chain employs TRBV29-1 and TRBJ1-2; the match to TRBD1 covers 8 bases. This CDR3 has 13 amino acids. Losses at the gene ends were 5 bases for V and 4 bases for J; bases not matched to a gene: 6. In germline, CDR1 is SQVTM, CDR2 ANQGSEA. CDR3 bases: TGCAGCGTTCAGGGGGCTTTTGGCTATGGCTACACCTTC. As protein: CSVQGAFGYGYTF.

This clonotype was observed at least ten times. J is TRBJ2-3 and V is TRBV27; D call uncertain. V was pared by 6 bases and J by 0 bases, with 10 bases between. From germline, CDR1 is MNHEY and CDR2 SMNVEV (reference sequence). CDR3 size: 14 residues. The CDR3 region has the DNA TGTGCCAGCAGAATTGGGTCTAGCACAGATACGCAGTATTTT. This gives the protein CASRIGSSTDTQYF.

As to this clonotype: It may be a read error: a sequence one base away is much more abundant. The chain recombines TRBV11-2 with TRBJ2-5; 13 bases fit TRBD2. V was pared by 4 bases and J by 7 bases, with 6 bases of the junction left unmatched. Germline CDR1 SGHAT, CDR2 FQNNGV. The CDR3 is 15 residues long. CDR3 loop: CASSYRTSGSGTQYF. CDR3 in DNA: TGTGCCAGCAGCTACCGGACTAGCGGGAGTGGGACCCAGTACTTC.

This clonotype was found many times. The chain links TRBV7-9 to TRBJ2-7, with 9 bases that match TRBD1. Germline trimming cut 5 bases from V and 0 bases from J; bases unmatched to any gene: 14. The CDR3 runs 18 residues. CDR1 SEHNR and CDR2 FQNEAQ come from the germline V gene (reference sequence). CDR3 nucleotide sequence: TGTGCCAGCAGCCCCCCCTTAGTGGGACAGGGAGGCTCCTACGAGCAGTACTTC. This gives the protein CASSPPLVGQGGSYEQYF.

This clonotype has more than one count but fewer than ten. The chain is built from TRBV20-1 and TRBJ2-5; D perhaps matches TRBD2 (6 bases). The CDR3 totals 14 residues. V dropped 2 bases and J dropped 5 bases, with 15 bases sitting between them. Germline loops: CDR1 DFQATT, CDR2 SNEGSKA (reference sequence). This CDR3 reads CSARRQRRGETQYF. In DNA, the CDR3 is TGCAGTGCTAGACGACAGCGGCGGGGCGAGACCCAGTACTTC.

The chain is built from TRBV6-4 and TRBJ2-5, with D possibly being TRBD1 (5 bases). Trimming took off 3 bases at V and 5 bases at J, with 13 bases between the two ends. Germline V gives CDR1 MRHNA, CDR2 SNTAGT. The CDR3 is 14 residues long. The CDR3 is CASSELGRRETQYF. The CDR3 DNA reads TGTGCCAGCAGTGAATTGGGGCGGCGGGAGACCCAGTACTTC.

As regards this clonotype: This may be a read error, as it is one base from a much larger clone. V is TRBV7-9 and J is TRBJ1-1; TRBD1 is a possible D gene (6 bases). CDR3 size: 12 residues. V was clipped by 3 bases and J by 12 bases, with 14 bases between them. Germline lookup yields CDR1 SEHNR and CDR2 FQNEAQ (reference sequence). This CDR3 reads CASSFEGGTTFF. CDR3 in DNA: TGTGCCAGCAGCTTTGAAGGGGGGACAACTTTCTTT.

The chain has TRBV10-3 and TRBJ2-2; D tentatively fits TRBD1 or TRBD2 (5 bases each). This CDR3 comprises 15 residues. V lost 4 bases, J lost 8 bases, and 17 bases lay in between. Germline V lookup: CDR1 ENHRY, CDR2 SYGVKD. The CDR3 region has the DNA TGTGCCATCAGTGGAAGGGACCCCAACAGGGGGGAGCTGTTTTTT. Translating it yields CAISGRDPNRGELFF.

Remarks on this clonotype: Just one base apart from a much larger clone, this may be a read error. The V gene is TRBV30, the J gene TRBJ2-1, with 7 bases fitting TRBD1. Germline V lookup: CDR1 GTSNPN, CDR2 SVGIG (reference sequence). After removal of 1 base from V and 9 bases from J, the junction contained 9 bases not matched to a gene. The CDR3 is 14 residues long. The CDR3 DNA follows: TGTGCCTGGAGTGGCTACAGGGGAGAGGGTGAGCAGTTCTTC. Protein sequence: CAWSGYRGEGEQFF.

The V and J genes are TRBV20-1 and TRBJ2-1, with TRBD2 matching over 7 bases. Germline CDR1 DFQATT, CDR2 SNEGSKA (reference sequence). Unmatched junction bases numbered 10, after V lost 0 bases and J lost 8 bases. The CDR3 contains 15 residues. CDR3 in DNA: TGCAGTGCTAGAGATCGTGGCGGGAGTCTCGATGAGCAGTTCTTC. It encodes CSARDRGGSLDEQFF.

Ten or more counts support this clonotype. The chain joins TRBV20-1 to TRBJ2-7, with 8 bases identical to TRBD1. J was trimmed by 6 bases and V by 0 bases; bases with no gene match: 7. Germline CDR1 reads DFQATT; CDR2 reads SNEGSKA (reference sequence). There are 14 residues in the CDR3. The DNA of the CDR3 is TGCAGTGCTAGAGACCACCTGACAGGGGTCGAGCAGTACTTC. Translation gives CSARDHLTGVEQYF.

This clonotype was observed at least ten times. The CDR3 nucleotides read TGTGCCAGCAGCTCCGGCGCTAGCGATGACGAGCTGTTTTTT. This codes for CASSSGASDDELFF. The chain has TRBV7-9 and TRBJ2-2; weak D call: TRBD2 (6 bases). There are 14 residues in the CDR3. Trimming took off 4 bases at V and 11 bases at J, with 17 bases between the two ends. CDR1 and CDR2 (germline): SEHNR, FQNEAQ (reference sequence).

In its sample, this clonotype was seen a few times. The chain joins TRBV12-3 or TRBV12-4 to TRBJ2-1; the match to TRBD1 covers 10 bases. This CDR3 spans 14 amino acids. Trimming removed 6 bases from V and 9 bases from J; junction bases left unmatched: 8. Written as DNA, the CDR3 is TGTGCCAGCAGACCCGGGACAGGGGAGCGTGAGCAGTTCTTC. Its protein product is CASRPGTGEREQFF.

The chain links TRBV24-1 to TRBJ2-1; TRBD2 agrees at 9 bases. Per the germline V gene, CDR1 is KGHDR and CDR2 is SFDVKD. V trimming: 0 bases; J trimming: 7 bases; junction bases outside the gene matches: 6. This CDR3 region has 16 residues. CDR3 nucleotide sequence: TGTGCCACCAGTGATTTGAAAGCGGGGGGACCGAATGAGCAGTTCTTC. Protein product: CATSDLKAGGPNEQFF.

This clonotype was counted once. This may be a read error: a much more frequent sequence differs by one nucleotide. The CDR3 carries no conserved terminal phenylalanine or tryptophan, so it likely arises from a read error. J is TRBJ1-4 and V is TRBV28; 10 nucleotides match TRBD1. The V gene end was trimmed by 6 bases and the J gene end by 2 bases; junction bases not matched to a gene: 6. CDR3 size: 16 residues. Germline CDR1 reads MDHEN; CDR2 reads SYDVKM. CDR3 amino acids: CASRGTGATTNEKLFL. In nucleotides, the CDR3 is TGTGCCAGCAGAGGGACAGGGGCGACGACTAATGAAAAACTGTTTCTT.

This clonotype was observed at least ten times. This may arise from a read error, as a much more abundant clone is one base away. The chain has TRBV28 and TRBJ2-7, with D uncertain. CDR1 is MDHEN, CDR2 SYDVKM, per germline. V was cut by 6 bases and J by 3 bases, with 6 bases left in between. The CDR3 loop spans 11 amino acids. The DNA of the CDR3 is TGTGCCAGCAGCTGGGGCTACGAGCAGTACTTC. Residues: CASSWGYEQYF.

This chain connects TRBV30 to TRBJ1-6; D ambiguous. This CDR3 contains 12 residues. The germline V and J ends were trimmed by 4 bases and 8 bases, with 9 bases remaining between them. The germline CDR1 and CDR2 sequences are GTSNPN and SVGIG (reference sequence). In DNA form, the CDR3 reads TGTGCCTGGACCGTCGGGTATTCACCCCTCCACTTT. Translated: CAWTVGYSPLHF.